This T cell receptor beta chain was observed in a study of T cells in Graves' hyperthyroidism and ophthalmopathy. The table lists this clonotype with many counts. This CDR3 spans 14 amino acids. The V gene lost 7 bases and the J gene lost 2 bases, with 14 bases spanning the gap. The germline gives CDR1 MDHEN, CDR2 SYDVKM. Amplification of TCR beta CDR3 regions used RNA as the template. RT-PCR in the first round (using the HTBI primer set) targeted the TCR CDR3. TCRdb itself ran the multiplex PCR reads through MiXCR, one entry per CDR3 protein. Of around 300,000 distinct CDR3 sequences in the sample, roughly 15% were seen once.

The receptor was derived from a woman under 40 with Graves' hyperthyroidism that later progressed to Graves' ophthalmopathy. This chain links TRBV28 with TRBJ2-5; possible D gene TRBD2, 6 bases. Sequenced sample: blood. This CDR3 is CASTGDSRQETQYF. For the CDR3, the DNA is TGTGCCAGCACTGGGGACTCTCGACAAGAGACCCAGTACTTC.